This T cell receptor (beta chain) was sequenced for a study of blood T cell repertoires in COVID-19. For the study at large: Material from acute and convalescent COVID-19 was sourced from the United States, Italy and Spain. Sample material is recorded as cDNA or gDNA derived from T cells, B-cell-depleted T cells, or PBMCs.

The CDR3 spans 15 residues. Looked up from germline, CDR1 is MNHEY and CDR2 is SVGAGI. Germline trimming cut 5 bases from V and 9 bases from J; bases unmatched to any gene: 6. Authors' processing steps: Scientists estimated how many nucleated cells there were by amplifying reference gene primers. Here immunoSEQ multiplex PCR was the method, and the copy in TCRdb shows in-frame clones only, minus some. V, J and clone size are those of that table, while D and trimming were read from the DNA. This sample has 45,000 to 70,000 clones; almost 85% occur once, and the top ten carry 8.2%. The J gene is TRBJ2-1, the V gene TRBV6-5; 14 bases fit TRBD2. The sample comprised peripheral blood. This clonotype was sampled from an elderly woman with acute or convalescent COVID-19. The CDR3 loop is CASSQGLAGVFEQFF. The CDR3 DNA is TGTGCCAGCAGTCAGGGACTAGCGGGGGTTTTTGAGCAGTTCTTC.